This TCR beta chain originates from a study of blood T cell repertoires in COVID-19. Germline CDR1 is SQVTM and CDR2 is ANQGSEA. The CDR3 consists of 14 residues. The junction had 4 bases not matched to a gene; V was cut back by 7 bases and J by 0 bases. Sequenced by immunoSEQ multiplex PCR; TCRdb stores in-frame clones only, minus some. The sample includes 130,000 to 150,000 clones, about nine tenths of them seen just once. The V call is TRBV29-1, the J call TRBJ2-2; 8 bases match TRBD1. The sequencing input was peripheral blood. This clonotype originated in a man older than 75 with acute or convalescent COVID-19. The CDR3 region is CSAGQAANTGELFF. In nucleotides, the CDR3 is TGCAGCGCGGGACAGGCCGCGAACACCGGGGAGCTGTTTTTT.